The entry below gives a single TCR beta chain sequence along with its context. The source of the sample is a study of T cells in tuberculosis. Using immunoSEQ multiplex PCR, the repertoire was profiled, and TCRdb retains in-frame clones only, with some absent. The sample consists of roughly 7,100 clones, about 95% of them appearing once. CDR1 and CDR2 (germline): SGHNT, YYREEE (reference sequence). Trimming took 5 bases from V and 5 from J, leaving 22 bases between them. This CDR3 region has 17 residues. The sequenced material came from PBMCs. This receptor was identified in an adult with tuberculosis. The chain couples TRBV5-4 to TRBJ1-4; no reliable D call. The CDR3: CASRFGGEDIANEKLFF. In nucleotides, the CDR3 is TGTGCCAGCAGGTTCGGCGGGGAAGACATTGCAAATGAAAAACTGTTTTTT.